Below are 25 T cell receptor beta chains sequenced from a single sample in a study of Graves' ophthalmopathy and Graves' hyperthyroidism. RNA transcripts were the template, and TCR beta CDR3 regions were amplified from them. Amplification began with first-round RT-PCR using HTBI primers, then second-round multiplex PCR was performed. Using its own MiXCR run on the multiplex PCR reads, TCRdb lists one record per CDR3 protein. The sample lists approximately 210,000 distinct CDR3 sequences, 25% to 30% occurring once. The sequenced sample consisted of peripheral blood. The receptor set was obtained from a man aged 45 to 65 with Graves' ophthalmopathy.

In its sample, this clonotype was seen many times. CDR3 loop: CASSGDSSHEQYF. CDR3 nucleotides: TGTGCCAGTAGCGGGGACAGTTCACACGAGCAGTACTTC. J is TRBJ2-7 and V is TRBV19, with 7 bases aligning to TRBD1. Germline CDR1 is LNHDA and CDR2 is SQIVND (reference sequence). The CDR3 is made up of 13 amino acids. V trimming: 6 bases; J trimming: 5 bases; junction bases outside the gene matches: 7.

The chain has TRBV6-1 and TRBJ1-2, with D unclear. CDR1 is MNHNS and CDR2 is SASEGT in the germline V gene. Between the trimmed V and J ends, which lost 2 bases and 8 bases, there was a span of 18 bases. The CDR3 has 15 residues. The CDR3, as DNA: TGTGCCAGCAGTGAAAGGTCCGGCGTCTATCAAGGCTACACCTTC. This encodes CASSERSGVYQGYTF.

This clonotype showed up many times. The chain links TRBV12-3 or TRBV12-4 to TRBJ2-4, with D unresolved. The CDR3 sequence is 14 residues long. With 6 bases removed from V and 0 bases from J, the gap between germline ends came to 9 bases. The DNA for the CDR3 is TGTGCCAGCAGCGTTAGACTAGCCAAAAACATTCAGTACTTC. It codes for CASSVRLAKNIQYF.

With respect to this clonotype: The conserved final phenylalanine or tryptophan is absent from the CDR3, which likely points to a read error. The chain couples TRBV5-1 to TRBJ2-7; no definite D call. This CDR3 is built from 12 residues. Looked up from germline, CDR1 is SGHRS and CDR2 is YFSETQ. Trimming left V 3 bases short and J 1 base short, with 5 bases between. CDR3 nucleotides: TGCGCCAGCAGCTATGATTCCTACGAGCAGTACTCC. Its translation is CASSYDSYEQYS.

CDR3 in amino acids: CASSLGAGTVEAFF. CDR3 bases: TGTGCCAGCAGCTTAGGGGCAGGGACGGTTGAAGCTTTCTTT. The chain is built from TRBV7-2 and TRBJ1-1; a possible D gene is TRBD1 (5 bases). Germline V CDR1 and CDR2: SGHTA, FQGNSA. V was pared by 1 base and J by 7 bases, with 13 bases between. The CDR3 spans 14 residues.

This clonotype was detected many times. The chain couples TRBV6-2 or TRBV6-3 to TRBJ2-6; TRBD1 might be the D (6 bases). The V end was cut by 2 bases, the J end by 1 base, with 15 bases between. This CDR3 has 18 amino acids. Germline CDR1 MNHEY, CDR2 SVGEGT. The CDR3 DNA reads as TGTGCCAGCAGTTACCTAATCCTCCAGGGGTCTGGGGCCAACGTCCTGACTTTC. Amino acids: CASSYLILQGSGANVLTF.

This clonotype was observed at least ten times. The chain links TRBV7-2 to TRBJ2-5; 7 nucleotides line up with TRBD1. V lost 0 bases to trimming and J lost 7 bases; unmatched junction nucleotides: 11. This CDR3 contains 16 residues. CDR1 is SGHTA and CDR2 is FQGNSA in the germline V gene. CDR3 loop: CASSLAVTGVPRTQYF. CDR3 DNA: TGTGCCAGCAGCTTAGCCGTTACAGGGGTGCCGCGGACCCAGTACTTC. The complete variable domain, with remaining parts taken from reference TRBV7-2 and TRBJ2-5, reads GAGVSQSPSNKVTEKGKDVELRCDPISGHTALYWYRQSLGQGLEFLIYFQGNSAPDKSGLPSDRFSAERTGGSVSTLTIQRTQQEDSAVYLCASSLAVTGVPRTQYFGPGTRLLVL.

This chain links TRBV7-9 with TRBJ2-5; 12 bases map to TRBD1. Germline-derived CDR1 and CDR2 are SEHNR and FQNEAQ (reference sequence). Trimming took 1 base from V and 4 from J; bases not matched to a gene: 1. The CDR3 has 15 residues. CDR3 bases: TGTGCCAGCAGCTTAGGGGACAGGGGGCCAGAGACCCAGTACTTC. Translating gives CASSLGDRGPETQYF.

The chain links TRBV12-3 or TRBV12-4 to TRBJ2-2; no firm D call. Trimming removed 4 bases at V and 0 bases at J, with 6 bases between. CDR3 size: 14 residues. The CDR3 coding sequence is TGTGCCAGCAGTTACTACGCGAACACCGGGGAGCTGTTTTTT. This codes for CASSYYANTGELFF.

The chain is built from TRBV6-2 or TRBV6-3 and TRBJ2-7; 12 positions match TRBD2. The DNA matches TRBJ2-5 better at its end, which makes the J call doubtful. The CDR3 is 18 amino acids. Per germline, CDR1 MNHEY and CDR2 SVGEGT. The CDR3 DNA reads as TGTGCCAGCAGCTACGGTGAACTAGCGGGAGGTTTCTCAGAGACCCAGTACTTC. The encoded protein is CASSYGELAGGFSETQYF.

This clonotype was counted many times. This chain uses TRBV19 with TRBJ1-5; D gene unclear. V lost 1 base and J 3 bases, leaving 1 base between the germline ends. Germline V gives CDR1 LNHDA, CDR2 SQIVND (reference sequence). This CDR3 has 12 residues. The CDR3 DNA reads as TGTGCCAGTAGTATAGTCAATCAGCCCCAGCATTTT. This translates into CASSIVNQPQHF.

The sample holds many counts of this clonotype. V is TRBV19 and J is TRBJ1-2, with D tentatively TRBD1 (5 bases). The V and J ends lost 1 base and 8 bases respectively, with 14 bases between them. From germline, CDR1 is LNHDA and CDR2 SQIVND (reference sequence). The CDR3 runs to 14 residues. The CDR3 sequence is CASSIGAGLRGYTF. The CDR3, as DNA: TGTGCCAGTAGTATAGGGGCAGGGCTTAGAGGCTACACCTTC.

This clonotype came up a few times. This sequence joins TRBV6-5 and TRBJ1-1; D gene unclear. The ends were cut back, 6 bases at V and 5 bases at J, with 7 bases in the middle. Germline V gene lookup returns CDR1 MNHEY and CDR2 SVGAGI. The CDR3 totals 11 residues. The CDR3 sequence: CASRHSTEAFF. For the CDR3, the DNA is TGTGCCAGCAGACACTCAACTGAAGCTTTCTTT.

This clonotype has ten or more counts. The V gene is TRBV30, the J gene TRBJ1-1, with D possibly matching TRBD1 (6 bases). Germline values: CDR1 GTSNPN, CDR2 SVGIG (reference sequence). This CDR3 is 12 amino acids long. The V gene lost 5 bases and the J gene lost 4 bases, with 11 bases spanning the gap. CDR3 sequence: CAWGQSSTEAFF. The CDR3 DNA sequence: TGTGCCTGGGGACAGAGTAGCACTGAAGCTTTCTTT.

This clonotype was detected ten times or more. The chain employs TRBV19 and TRBJ1-6; weak D call: TRBD1 (5 bases). V was shortened by 4 bases and J by 10 bases, with 11 bases between the two germline ends. Germline V gives CDR1 LNHDA, CDR2 SQIVND (reference sequence). The CDR3 spans 13 residues. CDR3 sequence: CASSTGIRSPLHF. In nucleotides, the CDR3 is TGTGCCAGTAGTACAGGGATTCGCTCACCCCTCCACTTT.

This clonotype was counted at least ten times. This chain uses TRBV7-2 with TRBJ1-5, with 10 nucleotides matching TRBD1. Trimming cost V 3 bases and J 6 bases; bases outside gene matches: 5. CDR1 and CDR2 from the germline V gene are SGHTA and FQGNSA. CDR3 size: 15 residues. CDR3 bases: TGTGCCAGCAGCTTGACAGGGGGCGAGGGTCAGCCCCAGCATTTT. Translated, it gives CASSLTGGEGQPQHF.

This clonotype was picked up many times. The chain's CDR3 is CASSLGPIGSDIQYF. CDR3 DNA sequence: TGTGCCAGCAGCTTAGGACCGATCGGTTCGGACATTCAGTACTTC. The rearrangement links TRBV11-2 to TRBJ2-4, with D unresolved. The V end was cut by 1 base, the J end by 8 bases, with 15 bases between. From germline, CDR1 is SGHAT and CDR2 FQNNGV. The CDR3 contains 15 residues.

Ten or more counts support this clonotype. The chain employs TRBV7-9 and TRBJ2-5; no definite D call. There are 14 residues in the CDR3. Looked up from germline, CDR1 is SEHNR and CDR2 is FQNEAQ (reference sequence). V was cut by 3 bases and J by 8 bases, with 16 bases left in between. The CDR3 region is CASSFTEPADTQYF. The DNA for the CDR3 is TGTGCCAGCAGCTTCACAGAGCCCGCGGACACCCAGTACTTC. Variable domain in full (rest from reference TRBV7-9 and TRBJ2-5): DTGVSQNPRHKITKRGQNVTFRCDPISEHNRLYWYRQTLGQGPEFLTYFQNEAQLEKSRLLSDRFSAERPKGSFSTLEIQRTEQGDSAMYLCASSFTEPADTQYFGPGTRLLVL.

This clonotype was detected many times. The rearrangement joins TRBV7-9 to TRBJ1-1; no clear D gene. Germline CDR1 SEHNR, CDR2 FQNEAQ (reference sequence). Trimming cost V 5 bases and J 3 bases, with 10 bases left between them. The length of the CDR3 is 13 residues. The DNA for the CDR3 is TGTGCCAGCAGCCTAGTCCTCGACACTGAAGCTTTCTTT. Translated: CASSLVLDTEAFF.

This clonotype was counted at least ten times. V is TRBV2 and J is TRBJ2-5; weak D call: TRBD2 (6 bases). V lost 5 bases and J 2 bases, leaving 21 bases between the germline ends. There are 17 residues in the CDR3. The germline CDR1 and CDR2 sequences are SNHLY and FYNNEI. CDR3 loop: CASSTAGTGGTQETQYF. CDR3 coding DNA: TGTGCCAGCAGTACCGCGGGGACTGGCGGGACTCAAGAGACCCAGTACTTC.

This clonotype came up many times. This sequence joins TRBV7-9 and TRBJ2-4; D gene ambiguous. CDR3 length equals 14 residues. Germline CDR1 is SEHNR and CDR2 is FQNEAQ (reference sequence). Trimming removed 5 bases from V and 9 bases from J, with 17 bases in between. This CDR3 is CASSAQELMAIQYF. The CDR3 nucleotides read TGTGCCAGCAGCGCGCAGGAATTGATGGCCATTCAGTACTTC.

This clonotype came up many times. J is TRBJ1-3 and V is TRBV12-3 or TRBV12-4, with D unclear. Trimming stripped 6 bases from V and 3 bases from J, with 12 bases between. The CDR3 loop spans 14 amino acids. The CDR3 DNA follows: TGTGCCAGCAGCCTCCGGGGTAGTGGAAACACCATATATTTT. Its protein product is CASSLRGSGNTIYF.

The chain is built from TRBV6-1 and TRBJ2-5; tentative D call: TRBD2 (6 bases). V was pared by 0 bases and J by 4 bases, with 15 bases between. This CDR3 has 16 amino acids. Germline lookup yields CDR1 MNHNS and CDR2 SASEGT. The CDR3 coding sequence is TGTGCCAGCAGTGAAGCCGCCAGCGATAGCGGAGAGACCCAGTACTTC. Its translation is CASSEAASDSGETQYF.

There are many counts of this clonotype. J is TRBJ1-1 and V is TRBV7-2, with 12 bases lining up with TRBD1. This CDR3 has 16 residues. From germline, CDR1 is SGHTA and CDR2 FQGNSA. V shed 5 bases, J shed 6 bases, and the junction held 10 bases outside the gene matches. This CDR3 is CASSRDRGRGMAEAFF. CDR3 nucleotide sequence: TGTGCCAGCAGCAGGGACAGGGGGCGTGGTATGGCTGAAGCTTTCTTT.

This clonotype was seen repeatedly, ten times or more. V is TRBV11-2 and J is TRBJ2-7, with 10 bases aligning to TRBD2. Unmatched junction bases numbered 4, after V lost 8 bases and J lost 3 bases. This CDR3 is 13 amino acids long. CDR1 is SGHAT, CDR2 FQNNGV, per germline. CDR3 sequence reads: CASALAGDYEQYF. In DNA form, the CDR3 reads TGTGCCAGCGCGCTAGCGGGAGACTACGAGCAGTACTTC.